This T cell receptor beta chain was observed in a study of shared clonotypes between healthy human individuals. Genomic DNA of each subset was evenly split across several immunoSEQ plates. Replicate sorted-subset PCRs were loaded with around 0.2 ug DNA, about 28,000 T cell genomes. The data were produced by immunoSEQ multiplex PCR, yet TCRdb's version contains in-frame clones alone and is incomplete. Found here are 1.5 million to 2.5 million clones, about 95% of them singletons; the top ten hold more than 0.95%. This clone occurred once. Its specificity is not known. Study results and limitations: When naive CD4 clonotypes were compared across a few donors, around 5% were shared.

The CDR3 length is 12 residues. V gave up 5 bases and J gave up 11 bases; unmatched junction bases: 6. Germline CDR1 SEHNR, CDR2 FQNEAQ (reference sequence). As defined, naive CD8 cells were CD45RO-negative and positively selected for CCR7, with terminally differentiated effector memory CD45RA+ cells excluded. Sequenced: naive CD8+ T cells sorted from blood. This sequence originates from a man between 18 and 35 years old in good health. The V gene is TRBV7-9, the J gene TRBJ2-3; 8 bases match TRBD1. The CDR3 coding sequence is TGTGCCAGCAGCACCCGGACAGGGATGCAGTATTTT. It specifies CASSTRTGMQYF.